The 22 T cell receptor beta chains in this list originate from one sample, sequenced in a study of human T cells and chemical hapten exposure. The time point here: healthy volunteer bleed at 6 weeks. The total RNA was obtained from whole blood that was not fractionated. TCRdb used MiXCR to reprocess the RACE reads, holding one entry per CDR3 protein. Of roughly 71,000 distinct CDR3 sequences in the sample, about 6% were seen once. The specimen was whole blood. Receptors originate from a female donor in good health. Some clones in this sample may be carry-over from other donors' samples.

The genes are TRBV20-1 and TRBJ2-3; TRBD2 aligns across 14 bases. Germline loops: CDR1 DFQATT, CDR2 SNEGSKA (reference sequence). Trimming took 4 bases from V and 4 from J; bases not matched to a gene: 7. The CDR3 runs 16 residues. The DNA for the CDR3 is TGCAGTGCTATGTCCAGGACTAGCGGGAGGTCAGATACGCAGTATTTT. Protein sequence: CSAMSRTSGRSDTQYF.

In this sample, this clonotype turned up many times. CDR3 loop: CSAPLAGVTDTQYF. The CDR3 coding sequence is TGCAGTGCCCCGCTAGCGGGAGTGACAGATACGCAGTATTTT. The chain links TRBV20-1 to TRBJ2-3, with 10 bases lining up with TRBD2. This CDR3 contains 14 residues. J lost 3 bases, V lost 6 bases, and 6 bases had no gene match. Germline V lookup: CDR1 DFQATT, CDR2 SNEGSKA (reference sequence).

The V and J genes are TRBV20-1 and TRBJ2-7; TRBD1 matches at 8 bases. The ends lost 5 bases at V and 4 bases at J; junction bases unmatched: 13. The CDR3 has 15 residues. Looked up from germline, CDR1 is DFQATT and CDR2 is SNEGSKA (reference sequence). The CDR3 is CSAPQRGQGVYEQYF. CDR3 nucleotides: TGCAGTGCTCCGCAGCGTGGACAGGGTGTATACGAGCAGTACTTC.

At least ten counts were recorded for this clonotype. Written as DNA, the CDR3 is TGTGCCAGCTCACCATTAAATCCTGACGGCCCCCTAGCCAAAAACATTCAGTACTTC. Amino acid sequence: CASSPLNPDGPLAKNIQYF. The chain employs TRBV18 and TRBJ2-4; no definite D call. This CDR3 comprises 19 residues. Trimming left V 2 bases short and J 0 bases short, with 20 bases between. Germline values: CDR1 KGHSH, CDR2 LQKENI.

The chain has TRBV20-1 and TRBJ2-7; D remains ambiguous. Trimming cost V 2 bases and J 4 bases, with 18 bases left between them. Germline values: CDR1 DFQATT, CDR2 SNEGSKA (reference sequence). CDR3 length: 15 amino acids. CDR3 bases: TGCAGTGCTAGAATAGCAAAGCCCGGCGATTACGAGCAGTACTTC. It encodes CSARIAKPGDYEQYF.

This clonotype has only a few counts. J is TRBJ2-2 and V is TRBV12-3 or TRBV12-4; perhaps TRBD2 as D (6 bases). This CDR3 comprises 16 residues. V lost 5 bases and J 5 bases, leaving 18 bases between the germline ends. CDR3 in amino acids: CASSPRIADRTGELFF. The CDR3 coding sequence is TGTGCCAGCAGTCCCCGGATAGCGGATAGGACCGGGGAGCTGTTTTTT.

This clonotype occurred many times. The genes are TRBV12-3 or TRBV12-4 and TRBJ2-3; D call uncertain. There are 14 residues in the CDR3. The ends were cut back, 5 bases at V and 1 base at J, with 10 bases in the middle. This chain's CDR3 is CASSPSRGTDTQYF. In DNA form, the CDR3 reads TGTGCCAGCAGTCCCTCGAGAGGCACAGATACGCAGTATTTT.

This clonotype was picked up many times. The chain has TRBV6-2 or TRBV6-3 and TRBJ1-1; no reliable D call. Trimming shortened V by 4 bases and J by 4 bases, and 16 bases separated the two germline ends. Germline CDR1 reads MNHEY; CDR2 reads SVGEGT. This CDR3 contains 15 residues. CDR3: CASSSIQASGTEAFF. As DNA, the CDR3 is TGTGCCAGCAGTTCCATCCAGGCCTCGGGCACTGAAGCTTTCTTT.

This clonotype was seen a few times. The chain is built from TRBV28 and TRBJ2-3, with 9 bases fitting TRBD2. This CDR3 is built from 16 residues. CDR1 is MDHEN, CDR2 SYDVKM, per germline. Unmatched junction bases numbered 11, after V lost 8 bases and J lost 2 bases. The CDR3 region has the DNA TGTGCCAGCCCGTCACAGACTAGCGGACCCACAGATACGCAGTATTTT. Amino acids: CASPSQTSGPTDTQYF.

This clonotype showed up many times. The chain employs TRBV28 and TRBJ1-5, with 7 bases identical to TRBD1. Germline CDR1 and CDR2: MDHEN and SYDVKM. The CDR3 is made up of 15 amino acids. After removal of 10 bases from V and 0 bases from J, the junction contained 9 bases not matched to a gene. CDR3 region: CATSGGDHSNQPQHF. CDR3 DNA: TGTGCCACCTCAGGGGGAGATCATAGCAATCAGCCCCAGCATTTT.

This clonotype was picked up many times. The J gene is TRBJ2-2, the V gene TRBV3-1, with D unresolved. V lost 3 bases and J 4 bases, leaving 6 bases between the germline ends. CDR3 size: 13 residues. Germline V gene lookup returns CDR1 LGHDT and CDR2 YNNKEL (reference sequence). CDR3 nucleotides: TGTGCCAGCAGCCATTGGGTCACCGGGGAGCTGTTTTTT. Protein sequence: CASSHWVTGELFF.

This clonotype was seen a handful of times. For the CDR3, the DNA is TGTGCCAGCAGTTACTCGTTTGGACAGGCCTCTGGAAACACCATATATTTT. Amino acid sequence: CASSYSFGQASGNTIYF. The rearrangement links TRBV6-2 or TRBV6-3 to TRBJ1-3, with 7 bases aligning to TRBD1. The CDR3 is 17 residues long. Per the germline V gene, CDR1 is MNHEY and CDR2 is SVGEGT. V gave up 0 bases and J gave up 0 bases; unmatched junction bases: 5.

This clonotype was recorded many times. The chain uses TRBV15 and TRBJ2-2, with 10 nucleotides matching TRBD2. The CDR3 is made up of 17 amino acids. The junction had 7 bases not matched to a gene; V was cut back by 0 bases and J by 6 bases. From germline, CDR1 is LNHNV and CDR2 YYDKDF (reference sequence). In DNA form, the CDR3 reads TGTGCCACCAGCAGAGATAGGGGTAGCGGGAGGTCCGGGGAGCTGTTTTTT. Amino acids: CATSRDRGSGRSGELFF. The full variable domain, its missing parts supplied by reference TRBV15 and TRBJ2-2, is DAMVIQNPRYQVTQFGKPVTLSCSQTLNHNVMYWYQQKSSQAPKLLFHYYDKDFNNEADTPDNFQSRRPNTSFCFLDIRSPGLGDTAMYLCATSRDRGSGRSGELFFGEGSRLTVL.

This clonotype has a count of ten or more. Here the CDR3 DNA reads TGTGCCATCAGAGAACAGGGAATGAACACTGAAGCTTTCTTT. Its protein product is CAIREQGMNTEAFF. The chain combines TRBV10-3 with TRBJ1-1; D is perhaps TRBD1 (6 bases). Germline loops: CDR1 ENHRY, CDR2 SYGVKD. CDR3 size: 14 residues. Trimming took 6 bases from V and 0 from J, leaving 11 bases between them.

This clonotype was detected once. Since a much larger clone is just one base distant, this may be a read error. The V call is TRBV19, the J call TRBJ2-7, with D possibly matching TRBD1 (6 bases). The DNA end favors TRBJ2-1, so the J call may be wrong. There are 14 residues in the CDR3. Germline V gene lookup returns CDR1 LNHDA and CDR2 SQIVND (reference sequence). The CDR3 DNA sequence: TGTGCCAGTAGTCCCAGGACAGAGACCTACGAGCAGTTCTTC. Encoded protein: CASSPRTETYEQFF.

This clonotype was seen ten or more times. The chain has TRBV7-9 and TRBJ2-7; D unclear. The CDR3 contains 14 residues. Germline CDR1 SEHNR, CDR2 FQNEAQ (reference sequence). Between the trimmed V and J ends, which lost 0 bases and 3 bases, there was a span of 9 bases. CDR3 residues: CASSLARQRYEQYF. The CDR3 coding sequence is TGTGCCAGCAGCTTAGCTCGGCAGCGCTACGAGCAGTACTTC.

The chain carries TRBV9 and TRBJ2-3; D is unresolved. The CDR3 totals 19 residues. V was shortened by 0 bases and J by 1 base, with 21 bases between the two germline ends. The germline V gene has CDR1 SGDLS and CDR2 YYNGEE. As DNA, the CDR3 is TGTGCCAGCAGCGTAGGACCCTCACACATCCGAAGTCGCACAGATACGCAGTATTTT. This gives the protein CASSVGPSHIRSRTDTQYF.

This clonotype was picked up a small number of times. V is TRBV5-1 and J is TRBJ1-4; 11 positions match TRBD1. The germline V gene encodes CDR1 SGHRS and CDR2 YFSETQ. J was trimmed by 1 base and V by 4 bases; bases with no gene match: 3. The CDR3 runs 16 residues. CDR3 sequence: CASSGTGGVTNEKLFF. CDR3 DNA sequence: TGCGCCAGCAGCGGGACAGGGGGAGTAACTAATGAAAAACTGTTTTTT.

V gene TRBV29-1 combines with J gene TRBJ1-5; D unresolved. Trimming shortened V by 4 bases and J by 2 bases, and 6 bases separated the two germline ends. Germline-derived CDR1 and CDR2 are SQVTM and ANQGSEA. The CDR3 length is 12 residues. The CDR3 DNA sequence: TGCAGCGTTGTTCATGGCAATCAGCCCCAGCATTTT. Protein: CSVVHGNQPQHF.

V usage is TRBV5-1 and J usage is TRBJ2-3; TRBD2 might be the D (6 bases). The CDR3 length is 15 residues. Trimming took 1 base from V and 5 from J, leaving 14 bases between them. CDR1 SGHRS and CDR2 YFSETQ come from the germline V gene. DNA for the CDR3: TGCGCCAGCAGCTTGAGGGACCGGCGGGGAGATACGCAGTATTTT. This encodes CASSLRDRRGDTQYF. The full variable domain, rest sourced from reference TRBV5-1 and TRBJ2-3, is KAGVTQTPRYLIKTRGQQVTLSCSPISGHRSVSWYQQTPGQGLQFLFEYFSETQRNKGNFPGRFSGRQFSNSRSEMNVSTLELGDSALYLCASSLRDRRGDTQYFGPGTRLTVL.

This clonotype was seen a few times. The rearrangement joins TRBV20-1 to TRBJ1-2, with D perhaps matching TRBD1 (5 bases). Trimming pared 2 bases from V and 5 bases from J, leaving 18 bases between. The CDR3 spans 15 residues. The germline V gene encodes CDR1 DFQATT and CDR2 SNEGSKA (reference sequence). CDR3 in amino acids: CSARRDVRDRYGYTF. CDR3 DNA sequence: TGCAGTGCTAGACGGGACGTCAGAGACCGTTATGGCTACACCTTC.

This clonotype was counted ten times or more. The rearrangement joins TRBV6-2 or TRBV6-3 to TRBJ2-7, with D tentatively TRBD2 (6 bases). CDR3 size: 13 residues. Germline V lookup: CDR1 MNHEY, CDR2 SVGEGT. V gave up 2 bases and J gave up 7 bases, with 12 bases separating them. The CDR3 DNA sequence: TGTGCCAGCAGTTACGGCCGGGAGAGGGAGCAGTACTTC. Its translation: CASSYGREREQYF.